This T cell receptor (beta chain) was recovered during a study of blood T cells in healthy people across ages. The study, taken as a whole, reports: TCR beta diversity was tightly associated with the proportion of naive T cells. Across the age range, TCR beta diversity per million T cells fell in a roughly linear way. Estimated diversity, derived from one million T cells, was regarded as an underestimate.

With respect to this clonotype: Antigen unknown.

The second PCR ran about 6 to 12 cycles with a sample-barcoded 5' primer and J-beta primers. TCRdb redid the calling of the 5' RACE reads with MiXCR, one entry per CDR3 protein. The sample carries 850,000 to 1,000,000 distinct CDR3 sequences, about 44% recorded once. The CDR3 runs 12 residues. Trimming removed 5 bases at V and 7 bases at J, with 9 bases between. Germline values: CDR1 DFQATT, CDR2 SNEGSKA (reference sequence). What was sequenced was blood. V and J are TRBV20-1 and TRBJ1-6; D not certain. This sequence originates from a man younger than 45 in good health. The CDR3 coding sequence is TGCAGTGCTGGAGGTTTAAATTCACCCCTCCACTTT. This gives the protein CSAGGLNSPLHF.